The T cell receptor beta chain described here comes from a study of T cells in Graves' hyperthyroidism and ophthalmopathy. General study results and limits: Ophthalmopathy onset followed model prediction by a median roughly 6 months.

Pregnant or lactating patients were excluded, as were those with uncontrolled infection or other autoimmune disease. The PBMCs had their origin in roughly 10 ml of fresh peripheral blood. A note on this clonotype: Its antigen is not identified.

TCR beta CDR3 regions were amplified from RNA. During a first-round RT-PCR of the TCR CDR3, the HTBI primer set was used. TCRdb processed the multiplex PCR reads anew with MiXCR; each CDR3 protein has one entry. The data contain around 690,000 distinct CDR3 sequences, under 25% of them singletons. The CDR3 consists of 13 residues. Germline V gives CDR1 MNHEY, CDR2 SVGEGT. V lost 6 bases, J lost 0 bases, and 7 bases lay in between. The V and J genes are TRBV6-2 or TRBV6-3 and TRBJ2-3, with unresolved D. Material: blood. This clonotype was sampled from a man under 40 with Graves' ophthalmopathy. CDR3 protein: CASRVPSTDTQYF. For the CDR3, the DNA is TGTGCCAGCAGGGTCCCGAGCACAGATACGCAGTATTTT.